The rows below give T cell receptor beta chains drawn from one sample of a study of cytomegalovirus exposure and HLA in healthy donors. Generated by immunoSEQ multiplex PCR, the TCRdb table keeps only in-frame clones and is missing some. The table shows about 100,000 clones, with nearly 80% occurring only once. Material for sequencing was PBMCs. Every receptor here comes from a woman in her 40s in good health and CMV-seronegative. The CDR3 runs from the conserved cysteine through the conserved F or W. A D gene is named only where the DNA matches it firmly. Some rows mark clone size as missing; the rest say once, few, many or name a class of expanded clone.

v_call: TRBV5-6; d_call: TRBD2; j_call: TRBJ2-2; clone_size: .; cdr3_aa: CASSPLAGGTGELFF; cdr3_nt: TGTGCCAGCAGCCCTCTAGCGGGGGGGACCGGGGAGCTGTTTTTT
v_call: TRBV10-3; d_call: TRBD1; j_call: TRBJ2-7; clone_size: .; cdr3_aa: CAISESGQVVTYEQYF; cdr3_nt: TGTGCCATCAGTGAATCTGGACAGGTCGTAACCTACGAGCAGTACTTC
v_call: TRBV30; d_call: .; j_call: TRBJ2-5; clone_size: .; cdr3_aa: CAASGEETQYF; cdr3_nt: TGTGCCGCCTCGGGGGAAGAGACCCAGTACTTC
v_call: TRBV30; d_call: .; j_call: TRBJ2-1; clone_size: .; cdr3_aa: CASFAGPYNEQFF; cdr3_nt: TGTGCCTCTTTTGCGGGGCCCTACAATGAGCAGTTCTTC
v_call: TRBV29-1; d_call: .; j_call: TRBJ1-1; clone_size: .; cdr3_aa: CSVFGGEYTEALF; cdr3_nt: TGCAGCGTCTTTGGGGGGGAATATACTGAAGCTCTCTTT
v_call: TRBV6-6; d_call: TRBD2; j_call: TRBJ2-7; clone_size: .; cdr3_aa: CASSTGLAGGSEQYF; cdr3_nt: TGTGCCAGCAGTACGGGACTAGCGGGGGGGTCCGAGCAGTACTTC
v_call: TRBV4-3; d_call: .; j_call: TRBJ2-1; clone_size: once; cdr3_aa: CASSQGRGGRYNEQFF; cdr3_nt: TGCGCCAGCAGCCAAGGGAGGGGGGGCAGGTACAATGAGCAGTTCTTC
v_call: TRBV4-1; d_call: TRBD2; j_call: TRBJ2-7; clone_size: .; cdr3_aa: CASSLTSGFSYEQYF; cdr3_nt: TGCGCCAGCAGTCTAACTAGCGGATTCTCCTACGAGCAGTACTTC
v_call: TRBV19; d_call: .; j_call: TRBJ1-2; clone_size: .; cdr3_aa: CASSEGVGYGYTF; cdr3_nt: TGTGCCAGTAGTGAAGGGGTGGGCTATGGCTACACCTTC
v_call: TRBV7-2; d_call: .; j_call: TRBJ1-3; clone_size: .; cdr3_aa: CASSSSRVSGNTIYF; cdr3_nt: TGTGCCAGCAGCTCCTCCAGGGTATCTGGAAACACCATATATTTT
v_call: TRBV25-1; d_call: .; j_call: TRBJ2-7; clone_size: once; cdr3_aa: CASSEYGGTYSYEQYF; cdr3_nt: TGTGCCAGCAGTGAATATGGCGGCACCTACTCCTACGAGCAGTACTTC
v_call: TRBV28; d_call: TRBD1; j_call: TRBJ1-1; clone_size: .; cdr3_aa: CASSLISWDSEAFF; cdr3_nt: TGTGCCAGCAGTTTAATTAGTTGGGACAGTGAAGCTTTCTTT
v_call: TRBV5-4; d_call: TRBD1; j_call: TRBJ1-1; clone_size: .; cdr3_aa: CASSLWTGGSSGPEAFF; cdr3_nt: TGTGCCAGCAGCCTCTGGACAGGGGGCTCCTCGGGGCCTGAAGCTTTCTTT
v_call: TRBV5-1; d_call: .; j_call: TRBJ2-5; clone_size: .; cdr3_aa: CASSLWGQQETQYF; cdr3_nt: TGCGCCAGCAGCTTGTGGGGACAACAAGAGACCCAGTACTTC
v_call: TRBV9; d_call: TRBD2; j_call: TRBJ2-3; clone_size: .; cdr3_aa: CASSVESGGRDTQYF; cdr3_nt: TGTGCCAGCAGCGTTGAAAGCGGGGGTAGGGATACGCAGTATTTT
v_call: TRBV7-7; d_call: .; j_call: TRBJ2-2; clone_size: .; cdr3_aa: CASSRDQAFTGELFF; cdr3_nt: TGTGCTAGCAGTAGAGACCAGGCGTTCACCGGGGAGCTGTTTTTT
v_call: TRBV29-1; d_call: TRBD1; j_call: TRBJ1-5; clone_size: .; cdr3_aa: CSVAGQGVDQPQHF; cdr3_nt: TGCAGCGTGGCGGGACAGGGGGTCGATCAGCCCCAGCATTTT
v_call: TRBV10-3; d_call: .; j_call: TRBJ2-6; clone_size: .; cdr3_aa: CAIMDPSQRGANVLTF; cdr3_nt: TGTGCCATCATGGATCCCTCTCAACGCGGAGCCAACGTCCTGACTTTC
v_call: TRBV15; d_call: TRBD2; j_call: TRBJ2-7; clone_size: .; cdr3_aa: CATSRGSGGIYEQYF; cdr3_nt: TGTGCCACCAGCAGAGGGTCGGGGGGTATTTACGAGCAGTACTTC
v_call: TRBV2; d_call: TRBD1; j_call: TRBJ1-4; clone_size: once; cdr3_aa: CASSSQGAKDEKLFF; cdr3_nt: TGTGCCAGCAGTTCACAGGGGGCGAAGGATGAAAAACTGTTTTTT
v_call: TRBV12-2; d_call: .; j_call: TRBJ2-3; clone_size: .; cdr3_aa: CASRLIAGVGTDTQYF; cdr3_nt: TGTGCAAGTCGCCTTATAGCGGGGGTAGGAACAGATACGCAGTATTTT
v_call: TRBV29-1; d_call: .; j_call: TRBJ2-1; clone_size: .; cdr3_aa: CSVVPGSNEQFF; cdr3_nt: TGCAGCGTTGTCCCGGGGAGCAATGAGCAGTTCTTC
v_call: TRBV27; d_call: .; j_call: TRBJ2-1; clone_size: once; cdr3_aa: CASSFQRGSSYNEQFF; cdr3_nt: TGTGCCAGCAGTTTTCAAAGGGGAAGCTCCTACAATGAGCAGTTCTTC
v_call: TRBV5-8; d_call: TRBD1; j_call: TRBJ1-5; clone_size: .; cdr3_aa: CASSLVQGYNQPQHF; cdr3_nt: TGTGCCAGCAGCTTGGTACAGGGGTACAATCAGCCCCAGCATTTT
v_call: TRBV19; d_call: TRBD2; j_call: TRBJ2-3; clone_size: .; cdr3_aa: CATGGGAGGTDTQYF; cdr3_nt: TGTGCCACTGGCGGAGGGGCGGGAGGCACAGATACGCAGTATTTT
v_call: TRBV7-2; d_call: .; j_call: TRBJ1-2; clone_size: .; cdr3_aa: CASSLAARPGGYTF; cdr3_nt: TGTGCCAGCAGCTTAGCGGCCAGACCGGGTGGCTACACCTTC
v_call: TRBV5-1; d_call: .; j_call: TRBJ2-3; clone_size: .; cdr3_aa: CASSLAGGSGSTDTQYF; cdr3_nt: TGCGCCAGCAGCTTGGCCGGGGGTAGCGGTAGCACAGATACGCAGTATTTT
v_call: TRBV11-3; d_call: .; j_call: TRBJ1-1; clone_size: few; cdr3_aa: CASSLGGENTEAFF; cdr3_nt: TGTGCCAGCAGCTTAGGAGGAGAGAACACTGAAGCTTTCTTT
v_call: TRBV4-3; d_call: TRBD1; j_call: TRBJ2-7; clone_size: few; cdr3_aa: CASSSSGGTGDVVYEQYF; cdr3_nt: TGCGCCAGCAGCTCCTCTGGCGGGACAGGGGACGTAGTCTACGAGCAGTACTTC
v_call: TRBV7-9; d_call: .; j_call: TRBJ2-7; clone_size: .; cdr3_aa: CASTVGTPLKGTYEQYF; cdr3_nt: TGTGCCAGTACGGTCGGGACACCACTCAAAGGGACCTACGAGCAGTACTTC
v_call: TRBV30; d_call: .; j_call: TRBJ2-1; clone_size: .; cdr3_aa: CAWSVQSRGEQFF; cdr3_nt: TGTGCCTGGAGTGTACAATCACGGGGTGAGCAGTTCTTC
v_call: TRBV4-1; d_call: .; j_call: TRBJ2-5; clone_size: .; cdr3_aa: CASSQDKGLRETQYF; cdr3_nt: TGCGCCAGCAGCCAAGATAAGGGGCTGAGGGAGACCCAGTACTTC
v_call: TRBV19; d_call: .; j_call: TRBJ2-3; clone_size: .; cdr3_aa: CASSMSRDTDTQYF; cdr3_nt: TGTGCCAGTAGTATGTCGCGGGACACAGATACGCAGTATTTT
v_call: TRBV2; d_call: .; j_call: TRBJ1-2; clone_size: .; cdr3_aa: CAGALHNYGYTF; cdr3_nt: TGTGCCGGGGCCCTTCACAACTATGGCTACACCTTC
v_call: TRBV6-1; d_call: TRBD2; j_call: TRBJ2-7; clone_size: few; cdr3_aa: CASSETSGGVYEQYF; cdr3_nt: TGTGCCAGCAGTGAAACTAGCGGGGGAGTCTACGAGCAGTACTTC
v_call: TRBV5-1; d_call: TRBD1; j_call: TRBJ1-1; clone_size: .; cdr3_aa: CASSTGTGATEAFF; cdr3_nt: TGCGCCAGCAGCACCGGGACAGGGGCCACTGAAGCTTTCTTT
v_call: TRBV9; d_call: TRBD1; j_call: TRBJ1-6; clone_size: .; cdr3_aa: CASSAPSTGGYSPLHF; cdr3_nt: TGTGCCAGCAGCGCACCATCCACAGGGGGCTATTCACCCCTCCACTTT
v_call: TRBV15; d_call: TRBD1; j_call: TRBJ1-1; clone_size: .; cdr3_aa: CATSRGRQGLGTEAFF; cdr3_nt: TGTGCCACCAGCAGAGGCCGACAGGGGTTGGGCACTGAAGCTTTCTTT
v_call: TRBV27; d_call: TRBD1; j_call: TRBJ1-1; clone_size: .; cdr3_aa: CASKQGGAEAFF; cdr3_nt: TGTGCCAGCAAACAGGGGGGCGCTGAAGCTTTCTTT
v_call: TRBV4-3; d_call: .; j_call: TRBJ1-4; clone_size: .; cdr3_aa: CASSQGGRDGREKLFF; cdr3_nt: TGCGCCAGCAGCCAGGGGGGTCGGGACGGTAGAGAAAAACTGTTTTTT
v_call: TRBV5-8; d_call: TRBD1; j_call: TRBJ2-7; clone_size: .; cdr3_aa: CASSQHWGQGGLAYEQYF; cdr3_nt: TGTGCCAGCAGTCAGCATTGGGGACAGGGGGGACTGGCCTACGAGCAGTACTTC
v_call: TRBV5-4; d_call: .; j_call: TRBJ1-5; clone_size: .; cdr3_aa: CASSLGPRGAEGQPQHF; cdr3_nt: TGTGCCAGCAGCTTGGGCCCCCGGGGGGCGGAGGGGCAGCCCCAGCATTTT
v_call: TRBV7-2; d_call: TRBD2; j_call: TRBJ2-5; clone_size: .; cdr3_aa: CASSPAGGGAYETQYF; cdr3_nt: TGTGCCAGCAGCCCAGCCGGCGGGGGGGCATATGAGACCCAGTACTTC
v_call: TRBV11-3; d_call: TRBD1; j_call: TRBJ1-1; clone_size: .; cdr3_aa: CASSVSGTENTEAFF; cdr3_nt: TGTGCCAGCAGCGTATCCGGGACAGAGAACACTGAAGCTTTCTTT
v_call: TRBV7-9; d_call: TRBD1; j_call: TRBJ1-6; clone_size: .; cdr3_aa: CASSLGQGTYNSPLHF; cdr3_nt: TGTGCCAGCAGCTTGGGACAGGGAACCTATAATTCACCCCTCCACTTT
v_call: TRBV6-5; d_call: .; j_call: TRBJ1-6; clone_size: .; cdr3_aa: CASSYGGGNSPLHF; cdr3_nt: TGTGCCAGCAGTTACGGGGGAGGGAATTCACCCCTCCACTTT
v_call: TRBV15; d_call: .; j_call: TRBJ2-2; clone_size: .; cdr3_aa: CATSSGTRLTGELFF; cdr3_nt: TGTGCCACCAGCAGTGGGACACGACTCACCGGGGAGCTGTTTTTT
v_call: TRBV2; d_call: TRBD2; j_call: TRBJ2-7; clone_size: many; cdr3_aa: CASSSHSGGSTYEQYF; cdr3_nt: TGTGCCAGCAGTTCTCATAGCGGGGGCTCCACCTACGAGCAGTACTTC
v_call: TRBV7-3; d_call: TRBD2; j_call: TRBJ2-7; clone_size: .; cdr3_aa: CASSALERGSSYEQYF; cdr3_nt: TGTGCCAGCAGCGCCCTGGAGCGGGGTAGCTCCTACGAGCAGTACTTC
v_call: TRBV27; d_call: .; j_call: TRBJ1-1; clone_size: once; cdr3_aa: CASSSWNTEAFF; cdr3_nt: TGTGCCAGCAGTTCCTGGAACACTGAAGCTTTCTTT
v_call: TRBV10-3; d_call: TRBD1; j_call: TRBJ1-2; clone_size: .; cdr3_aa: CAISNPTITRDRNYGYTF; cdr3_nt: TGTGCCATCAGTAACCCCACTATTACCCGGGACAGGAACTATGGCTACACCTTC
v_call: TRBV9; d_call: TRBD2; j_call: TRBJ2-5; clone_size: .; cdr3_aa: CASSLGSGGQETQYF; cdr3_nt: TGTGCCAGCAGCCTAGGCAGCGGGGGGCAAGAGACCCAGTACTTC
v_call: TRBV5-1; d_call: .; j_call: TRBJ2-7; clone_size: .; cdr3_aa: CASSLRGRPYEQYF; cdr3_nt: TGCGCCAGCAGCTTGAGGGGTCGCCCCTACGAGCAGTACTTC
v_call: TRBV9; d_call: TRBD2; j_call: TRBJ2-2; clone_size: once; cdr3_aa: CASSVSGGDTGELFF; cdr3_nt: TGTGCCAGCAGCGTTAGCGGGGGAGACACCGGGGAGCTGTTTTTT
v_call: TRBV7-9; d_call: .; j_call: TRBJ1-2; clone_size: few; cdr3_aa: CASRTAGTNYGYTF; cdr3_nt: TGTGCCAGCAGGACGGCAGGGACTAACTATGGCTACACCTTC
v_call: TRBV19; d_call: .; j_call: TRBJ1-2; clone_size: .; cdr3_aa: CASSTGNWGYGYTF; cdr3_nt: TGTGCCAGTAGTACAGGGAATTGGGGATATGGCTACACCTTC
v_call: TRBV30; d_call: .; j_call: TRBJ1-1; clone_size: few; cdr3_aa: CAWSFGGEAFF; cdr3_nt: TGTGCCTGGAGTTTTGGGGGCGAAGCTTTCTTT
v_call: TRBV2; d_call: TRBD1; j_call: TRBJ2-5; clone_size: once; cdr3_aa: CASRGDRQETQYF; cdr3_nt: TGTGCCAGCAGAGGGGACAGGCAAGAGACCCAGTACTTC
v_call: TRBV5-5; d_call: TRBD2; j_call: TRBJ2-7; clone_size: .; cdr3_aa: CASSSGGYEQYF; cdr3_nt: TGTGCCAGCAGTTCGGGAGGTTACGAGCAGTACTTC
v_call: TRBV2; d_call: .; j_call: TRBJ2-1; clone_size: .; cdr3_aa: CASTSSYNEQFF; cdr3_nt: TGTGCCAGTACCAGCTCCTACAATGAGCAGTTCTTC